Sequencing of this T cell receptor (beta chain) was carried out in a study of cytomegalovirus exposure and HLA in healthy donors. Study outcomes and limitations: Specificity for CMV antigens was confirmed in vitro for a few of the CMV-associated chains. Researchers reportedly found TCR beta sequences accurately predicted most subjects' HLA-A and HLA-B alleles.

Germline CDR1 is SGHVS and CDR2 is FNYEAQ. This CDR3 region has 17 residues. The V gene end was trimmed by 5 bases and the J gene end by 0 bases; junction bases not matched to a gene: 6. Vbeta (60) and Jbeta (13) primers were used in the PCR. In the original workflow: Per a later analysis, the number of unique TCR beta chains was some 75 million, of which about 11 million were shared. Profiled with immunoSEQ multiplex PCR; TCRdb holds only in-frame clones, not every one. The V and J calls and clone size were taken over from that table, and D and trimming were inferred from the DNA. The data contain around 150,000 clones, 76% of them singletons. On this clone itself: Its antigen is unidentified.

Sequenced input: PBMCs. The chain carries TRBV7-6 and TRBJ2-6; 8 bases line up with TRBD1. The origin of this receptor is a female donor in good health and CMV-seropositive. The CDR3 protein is CASSPGTGPSGANVLTF. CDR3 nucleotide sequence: TGTGCCAGCAGCCCCGGGACAGGACCCTCTGGGGCCAACGTCCTGACTTTC.